This is a list of T cell receptor beta chains from one sample in a study of cytomegalovirus exposure and HLA in healthy donors. Method: immunoSEQ multiplex PCR; TCRdb's copy keeps in-frame clones and lacks some. The sample lists more than 200,000 clones; under 70% were seen once. The specimen was PBMCs. The receptors were gathered from a man aged 35-49 years in good health and CMV-seropositive. Both conserved end residues are part of each CDR3. D genes are given only for firm matches. Size is stated for part of the rows, as once, few or many counts, or as a class when the clone is expanded.

V,size,D,J,CDR3,DNA
TRBV2,NA,TRBD2,TRBJ2-1,CASRLAGARGEQFF,TGTGCCAGCAGGTTAGCGGGGGCTCGTGGTGAGCAGTTCTTC
TRBV13,NA,NA,TRBJ1-6,CASSLLASPLHF,TGTGCCAGCAGCCTACTAGCCTCACCCCTCCACTTT
TRBV25-1,NA,NA,TRBJ1-5,CASSGNRGEVASNQPQHF,TGTGCCAGCAGTGGCAACCGGGGGGAGGTGGCTAGCAATCAGCCCCAGCATTTT
TRBV11-2,NA,NA,TRBJ2-3,CASSFYGPDTQYF,TGTGCCAGCAGCTTCTATGGGCCAGATACGCAGTATTTT
TRBV7-2,NA,TRBD1,TRBJ2-1,CASLPWPGGYNEQFF,TGTGCCAGCCTACCTTGGCCAGGGGGATACAATGAGCAGTTCTTC
TRBV6-5,once,NA,TRBJ1-5,CASSEYQGNQPQHF,TGTGCCAGCAGTGAATACCAGGGAAATCAGCCCCAGCATTTT
TRBV19,few,TRBD1,TRBJ1-5,CASSPISTGAQPQHF,TGTGCCAGTAGTCCCATTTCGACAGGGGCGCAGCCCCAGCATTTT
TRBV7-9,NA,TRBD1,TRBJ1-4,CSSSSSGQANEKLFF,TGTTCCAGCAGCTCCTCGGGACAGGCAAATGAAAAACTGTTTTTT
TRBV27,NA,NA,TRBJ1-4,CASSRRPNEKLFF,TGTGCCAGCTCTAGAAGGCCGAATGAAAAACTGTTTTTT
TRBV7-9,NA,NA,TRBJ1-1,CASIGGGAEAFF,TGTGCCAGCATCGGCGGAGGGGCTGAAGCTTTCTTT
TRBV7-6,NA,TRBD2,TRBJ2-1,CASSLRGGGAGNEQFF,TGTGCCAGCAGCCTCCGGGGCGGGGGGGCAGGCAATGAGCAGTTCTTC
TRBV28,NA,NA,TRBJ1-5,CASSLWGAGGGDNQPQHF,TGTGCCAGCAGTTTATGGGGGGCTGGCGGGGGAGACAATCAGCCCCAGCATTTT
TRBV5-6,NA,NA,TRBJ2-3,CASSLTGTSDTQYF,TGTGCCAGCAGCTTGACAGGGACCTCAGATACGCAGTATTTT
TRBV11-1,NA,NA,TRBJ2-7,CASSLGPGLSYEQYF,TGTGCCAGCAGCTTAGGACCGGGTCTTTCCTACGAGCAGTACTTC
TRBV29-1,NA,NA,TRBJ2-1,CSALGGPLSYNEQFF,TGCAGCGCCTTAGGGGGACCGCTCTCCTACAATGAGCAGTTCTTC
TRBV5-8,NA,NA,TRBJ2-3,CASSFPHQGSSTDTQYF,TGTGCCAGCAGCTTTCCGCACCAGGGTTCTAGCACAGATACGCAGTATTTT
TRBV7-8,few,NA,TRBJ1-2,CASTPSGQNYGYTF,TGTGCCAGCACCCCAAGCGGACAGAACTATGGCTACACCTTC
TRBV5-1,NA,TRBD1,TRBJ2-1,CASSVGTGVSYNEQFF,TGCGCCAGCAGCGTTGGGACAGGGGTGTCCTACAATGAGCAGTTCTTC
TRBV4-2,NA,TRBD2,TRBJ2-2,CASSTRSGGAYANTGELFF,TGTGCCAGCAGCACTCGGAGCGGGGGGGCATACGCGAACACCGGGGAGCTGTTTTTT
TRBV7-8,NA,TRBD1,TRBJ1-1,CASRSTGTGGGNTEAFF,TGTGCCAGCAGAAGCACCGGGACAGGGGGGGGAAACACTGAAGCTTTCTTT
TRBV6-1,NA,NA,TRBJ1-2,CASSVEGVGGYTF,TGTGCCAGCAGTGTCGAGGGTGTAGGGGGCTACACCTTC
TRBV5-1,NA,TRBD2,TRBJ2-5,CASSPGGAWEETQYF,TGCGCCAGCAGCCCGGGAGGGGCGTGGGAAGAGACCCAGTACTTC
TRBV10-1,few,NA,TRBJ1-1,CASSESGGAEAFF,TGCGCCAGCAGTGAATCGGGGGGGGCTGAAGCTTTCTTT
TRBV9,NA,TRBD1,TRBJ2-2,CASSASGTELNTGELFF,TGTGCCAGCAGCGCCTCGGGGACAGAGCTGAACACCGGGGAGCTGTTTTTT
TRBV28,NA,NA,TRBJ1-2,CASSFGGAGGYTF,TGTGCCAGCAGTTTTGGGGGGGCGGGGGGCTACACCTTC
TRBV10-2,NA,TRBD2,TRBJ2-5,CASAEAGGQETQYF,TGCGCCAGCGCGGAAGCGGGGGGCCAAGAGACCCAGTACTTC
TRBV6-1,NA,TRBD1,TRBJ2-1,CASTGGTSYNEQFF,TGTGCCAGTACAGGGGGCACTTCCTACAATGAGCAGTTCTTC
TRBV4-2,NA,NA,TRBJ2-5,CASSQTEYQETQYF,TGTGCCAGCAGCCAGACAGAGTACCAAGAGACCCAGTACTTC
TRBV15,NA,TRBD1,TRBJ1-1,CATSRGGQGGTEAFF,TGTGCCACCAGCAGAGGTGGCCAGGGGGGCACTGAAGCTTTCTTT
TRBV4-2,once,TRBD1,TRBJ1-5,CASSQERGDRSQPQHF,TGTGCCAGCAGCCAAGAACGGGGGGACAGGTCTCAGCCCCAGCATTTT
TRBV14,NA,TRBD1,TRBJ2-1,CASSLRRDRAGNEQFF,TGTGCCAGCAGCTTACGCCGGGACAGGGCTGGCAATGAGCAGTTCTTC
TRBV11-1,NA,NA,TRBJ2-3,CASSADSPLPRADTQYF,TGTGCCAGCAGCGCGGACTCTCCTCTTCCCCGTGCAGATACGCAGTATTTT
TRBV19,NA,TRBD1,TRBJ2-2,CASRWDRGTGELFF,TGTGCCAGTAGGTGGGACAGGGGAACCGGGGAGCTGTTTTTT
TRBV7-8,NA,NA,TRBJ1-1,CASSSTRGAEAFF,TGTGCCAGCAGTTCCACCCGTGGAGCTGAAGCTTTCTTT
TRBV18,NA,TRBD1,TRBJ1-2,CASSPISGGADGYTF,TGTGCCAGCTCACCAATCTCAGGGGGCGCGGATGGCTACACCTTC
TRBV4-1,NA,NA,TRBJ2-3,CASRNRGASTDTQYF,TGCGCCAGCCGAAATCGGGGGGCGAGCACAGATACGCAGTATTTT
TRBV4-1,NA,TRBD1,TRBJ2-7,CASSQMQWTGTNEQYF,TGCGCCAGCAGCCAAATGCAATGGACAGGGACCAATGAACAGTACTTC
TRBV5-1,NA,NA,TRBJ2-7,CASSPTRGFGGEQYF,TGCGCCAGCAGCCCCACACGGGGATTCGGAGGGGAGCAGTACTTC
TRBV14,NA,NA,TRBJ1-2,CASSQGPGPYGYTF,TGTGCCAGCAGCCAAGGCCCAGGGCCCTATGGCTACACCTTC
TRBV12-2,once,NA,TRBJ2-5,CASRLSLDRTFQETQYF,TGTGCAAGTCGATTATCCCTGGACAGAACGTTTCAAGAGACCCAGTACTTC
TRBV11-2,NA,NA,TRBJ2-1,CASSPIRGARDNEQFF,TGTGCCAGCAGCCCTATCCGGGGGGCGAGAGACAATGAGCAGTTCTTC
TRBV5-6,NA,TRBD1,TRBJ2-7,CASSPGTGGSYEQYF,TGTGCCAGCAGCCCAGGGACAGGGGGCTCCTACGAGCAGTACTTC